This record looks at one T cell receptor beta chain sequence and its context. The V gene end was trimmed by 8 bases and the J gene end by 3 bases; junction bases not matched to a gene: 5. This CDR3 is built from 15 residues. Looked up from germline, CDR1 is MNHEY and CDR2 is SMNVEV (reference sequence). The data belong to a study of technical replicates of blood from a handful of donors. Libraries were prepared by immunoSEQ multiplex PCR; TCRdb keeps only in-frame clonotypes and omits some of them. Of 80,000 or so clones listed, roughly 94% are singletons. The chain is built from TRBV27 and TRBJ2-2; TRBD2 matches 11 bases. The sequence was collected from a human donor in good health. What was sequenced was T cells isolated from PBMCs. The CDR3: CASQGTSGHTGELFF. The CDR3 bases are TGTGCCAGCCAAGGGACTAGCGGCCACACCGGGGAGCTGTTTTTT.